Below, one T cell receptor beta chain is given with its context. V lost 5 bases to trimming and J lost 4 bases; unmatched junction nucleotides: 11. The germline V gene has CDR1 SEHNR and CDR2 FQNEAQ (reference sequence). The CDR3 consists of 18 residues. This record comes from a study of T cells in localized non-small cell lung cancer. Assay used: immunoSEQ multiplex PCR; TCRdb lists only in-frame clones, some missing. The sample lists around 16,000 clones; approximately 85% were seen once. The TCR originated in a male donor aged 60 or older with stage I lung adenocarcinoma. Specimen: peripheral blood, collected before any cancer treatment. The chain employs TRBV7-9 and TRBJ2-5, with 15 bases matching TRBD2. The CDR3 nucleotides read TGTGCCAGCAGCCCAGGACTAGCGGGAGGGCAAGTAGCAGAGACCCAGTACTTC. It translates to CASSPGLAGGQVAETQYF.